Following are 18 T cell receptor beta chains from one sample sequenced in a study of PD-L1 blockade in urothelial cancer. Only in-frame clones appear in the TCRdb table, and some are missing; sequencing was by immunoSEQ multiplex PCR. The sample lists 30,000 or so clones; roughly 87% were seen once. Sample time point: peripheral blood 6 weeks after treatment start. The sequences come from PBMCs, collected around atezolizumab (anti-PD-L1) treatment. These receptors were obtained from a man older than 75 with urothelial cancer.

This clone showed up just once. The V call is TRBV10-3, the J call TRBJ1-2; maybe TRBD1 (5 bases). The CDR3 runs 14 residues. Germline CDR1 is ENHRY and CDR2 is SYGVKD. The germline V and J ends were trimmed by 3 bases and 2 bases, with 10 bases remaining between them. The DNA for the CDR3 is TGTGCCATCAGTGAAGACAGTACGAACTATGGCTACACCTTC. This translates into CAISEDSTNYGYTF.

CDR3 amino acids: CASSVGREGSGYYYNEQFF. The CDR3 nucleotides are TGTGCCAGCAGCGTAGGTAGAGAAGGGAGCGGGTACTATTACAATGAGCAGTTCTTC. J is TRBJ2-1 and V is TRBV9, with D perhaps matching TRBD2 (6 bases). With 0 bases removed from V and 4 bases from J, the gap between germline ends came to 23 bases. CDR3 length: 19 residues. Germline V gives CDR1 SGDLS, CDR2 YYNGEE.

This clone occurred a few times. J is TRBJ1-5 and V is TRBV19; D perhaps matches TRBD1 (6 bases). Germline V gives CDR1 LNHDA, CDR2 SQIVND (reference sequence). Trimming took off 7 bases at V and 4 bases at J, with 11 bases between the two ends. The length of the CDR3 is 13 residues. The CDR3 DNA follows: TGTGCCAGTACCAGGGGAATAAATCAGCCCCAGCATTTT. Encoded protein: CASTRGINQPQHF.

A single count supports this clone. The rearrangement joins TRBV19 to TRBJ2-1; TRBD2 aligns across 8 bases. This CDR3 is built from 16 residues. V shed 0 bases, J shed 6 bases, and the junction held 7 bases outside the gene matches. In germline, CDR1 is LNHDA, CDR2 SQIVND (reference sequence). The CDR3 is CASSIETGGRANEQFF. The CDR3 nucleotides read TGTGCCAGTAGTATAGAAACGGGAGGGCGAGCCAATGAGCAGTTCTTC.

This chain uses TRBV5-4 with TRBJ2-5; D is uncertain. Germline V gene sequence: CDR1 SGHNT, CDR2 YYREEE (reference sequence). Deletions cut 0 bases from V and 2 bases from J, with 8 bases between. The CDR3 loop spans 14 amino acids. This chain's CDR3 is CASSLAQAQETQYF. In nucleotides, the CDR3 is TGTGCCAGCAGCTTGGCGCAGGCTCAAGAGACCCAGTACTTC.

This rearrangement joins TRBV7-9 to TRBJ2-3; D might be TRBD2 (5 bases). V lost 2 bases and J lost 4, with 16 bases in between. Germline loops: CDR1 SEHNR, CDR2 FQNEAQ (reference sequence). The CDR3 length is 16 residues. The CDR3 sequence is CASSLWDSVIADTQYF. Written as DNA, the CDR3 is TGTGCCAGCAGCTTATGGGATAGCGTGATCGCAGATACGCAGTATTTT.

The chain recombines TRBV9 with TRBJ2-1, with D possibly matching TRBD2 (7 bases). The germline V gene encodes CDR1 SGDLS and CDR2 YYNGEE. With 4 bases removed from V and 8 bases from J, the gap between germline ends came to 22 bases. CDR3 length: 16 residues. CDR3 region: CASSPGRGSWGDEQFF. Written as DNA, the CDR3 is TGTGCCAGCAGCCCTGGGAGGGGGAGTTGGGGCGATGAGCAGTTCTTC.

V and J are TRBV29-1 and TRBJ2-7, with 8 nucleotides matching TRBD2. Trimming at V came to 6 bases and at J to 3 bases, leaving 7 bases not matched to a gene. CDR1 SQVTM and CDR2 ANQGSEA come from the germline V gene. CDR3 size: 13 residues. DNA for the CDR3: TGCAGCGTCGTCCGAGCGGGGGACTACGAGCAGTACTTC. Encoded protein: CSVVRAGDYEQYF.

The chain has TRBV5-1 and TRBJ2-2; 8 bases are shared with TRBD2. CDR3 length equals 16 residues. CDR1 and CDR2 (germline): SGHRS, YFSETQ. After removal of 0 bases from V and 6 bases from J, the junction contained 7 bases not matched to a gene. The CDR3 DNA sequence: TGCGCCAGCAGCTTGGGAACTAGCGGCTTGGCCGGGGAGCTGTTTTTT. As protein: CASSLGTSGLAGELFF. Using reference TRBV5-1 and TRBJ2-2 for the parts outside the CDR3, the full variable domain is KAGVTQTPRYLIKTRGQQVTLSCSPISGHRSVSWYQQTPGQGLQFLFEYFSETQRNKGNFPGRFSGRQFSNSRSEMNVSTLELGDSALYLCASSLGTSGLAGELFFGEGSRLTVL.

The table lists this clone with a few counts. The CDR3 spells CASSPPGTANTEAFF. The CDR3 DNA is TGTGCCAGCAGCCCCCCCGGGACAGCGAACACTGAAGCTTTCTTT. The genes are TRBV7-9 and TRBJ1-1; 7 positions match TRBD1. The trim removed 5 bases at V and 1 base at J, leaving 7 bases unmatched. The CDR3 is 15 residues long. Germline-derived CDR1 and CDR2 are SEHNR and FQNEAQ (reference sequence).

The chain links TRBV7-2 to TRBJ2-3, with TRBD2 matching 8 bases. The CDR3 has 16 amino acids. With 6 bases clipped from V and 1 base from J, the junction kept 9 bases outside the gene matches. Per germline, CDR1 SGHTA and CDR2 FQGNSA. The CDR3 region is CASSPAGGLGTDTQYF. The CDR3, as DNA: TGTGCCAGCAGTCCCGCGGGGGGACTCGGCACAGATACGCAGTATTTT.

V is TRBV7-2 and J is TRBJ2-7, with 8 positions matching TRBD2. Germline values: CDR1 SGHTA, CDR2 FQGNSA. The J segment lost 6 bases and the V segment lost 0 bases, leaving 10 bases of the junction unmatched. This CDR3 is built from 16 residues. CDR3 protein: CASSLAGGAQGGEQYF. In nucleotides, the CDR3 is TGTGCCAGCAGCTTAGCCGGGGGGGCGCAGGGAGGCGAGCAGTACTTC.

The CDR3 protein is CASSLVSGHSYEQYF. The CDR3, as DNA: TGCGCCAGCAGCTTGGTTAGCGGCCACTCCTACGAGCAGTACTTC. The chain joins TRBV5-1 to TRBJ2-7, with D maybe TRBD2 (6 bases). With 0 bases removed from V and 0 bases from J, the gap between germline ends came to 10 bases. Germline V gene lookup returns CDR1 SGHRS and CDR2 YFSETQ. The CDR3 contains 15 residues.

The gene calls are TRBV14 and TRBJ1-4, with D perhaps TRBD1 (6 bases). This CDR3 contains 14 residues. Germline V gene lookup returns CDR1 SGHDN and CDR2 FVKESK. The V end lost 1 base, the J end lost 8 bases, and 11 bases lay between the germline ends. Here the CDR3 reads CASSQGGLGEKLFF. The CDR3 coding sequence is TGTGCCAGCAGCCAAGGGGGGCTTGGCGAAAAACTGTTTTTT.

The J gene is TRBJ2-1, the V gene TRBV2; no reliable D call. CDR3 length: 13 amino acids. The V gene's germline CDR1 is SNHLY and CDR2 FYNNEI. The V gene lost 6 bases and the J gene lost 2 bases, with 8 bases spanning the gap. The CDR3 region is CASRSRAYNEQFF. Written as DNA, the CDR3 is TGTGCCAGCAGGTCTCGGGCCTACAATGAGCAGTTCTTC.

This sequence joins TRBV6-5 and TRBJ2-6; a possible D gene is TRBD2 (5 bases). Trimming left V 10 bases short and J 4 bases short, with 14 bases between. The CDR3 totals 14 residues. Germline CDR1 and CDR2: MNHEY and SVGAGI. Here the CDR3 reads CAIGLRLGANVLTF. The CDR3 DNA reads TGTGCCATCGGACTGCGCTTAGGGGCCAACGTCCTGACTTTC.

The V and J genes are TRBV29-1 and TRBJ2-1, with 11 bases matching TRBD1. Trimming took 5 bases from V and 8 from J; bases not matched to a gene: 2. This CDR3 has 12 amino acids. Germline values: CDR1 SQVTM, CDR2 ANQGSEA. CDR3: CSVRTGGYEQFF. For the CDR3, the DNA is TGCAGCGTTCGGACAGGGGGCTATGAGCAGTTCTTC.

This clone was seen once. The CDR3 sequence: CASGLTAYETQYF. The CDR3 coding sequence is TGTGCCAGCGGGCTCACTGCTTACGAGACCCAGTACTTC. This rearrangement joins TRBV7-2 to TRBJ2-5, with no clear D. The CDR3 contains 13 residues. Germline-derived CDR1 and CDR2 are SGHTA and FQGNSA. V shed 8 bases and J shed 5 bases, with 15 bases lying between them.